The present T cell receptor beta chain was sequenced within a study of cytotoxic CD8 clonotypes in ibrutinib-treated CLL. Study-level background: IGHV unmutated 17 to 18; relapsed/refractory approximately 10; treatment-naive over 14. Response samples were obtained once patients had received a median 12 months of treatment, range 6 to 36.

Repertoires were generated with immunoSEQ multiplex PCR, while TCRdb's copy carries only in-frame clones and drops some. The repertoire holds fewer than 400,000 clones, over 60% seen once, with about 5.9% in the top ten. In germline, CDR1 is LGHNA, CDR2 YSLEER. The CDR3 has 15 residues. The trim removed 0 bases at V and 6 bases at J, leaving 6 bases unmatched. The clonotype was recovered from a human donor with chronic lymphocytic leukemia. Sequencing used PBMCs, obtained after 36 months of ibrutinib treatment. The V gene is TRBV4-3, the J gene TRBJ1-2; 8 bases are a match to TRBD1. CDR3 protein: CASSQDRGTGNGYTF. The CDR3, as DNA: TGCGCCAGCAGCCAAGATAGGGGGACAGGTAATGGCTACACCTTC.